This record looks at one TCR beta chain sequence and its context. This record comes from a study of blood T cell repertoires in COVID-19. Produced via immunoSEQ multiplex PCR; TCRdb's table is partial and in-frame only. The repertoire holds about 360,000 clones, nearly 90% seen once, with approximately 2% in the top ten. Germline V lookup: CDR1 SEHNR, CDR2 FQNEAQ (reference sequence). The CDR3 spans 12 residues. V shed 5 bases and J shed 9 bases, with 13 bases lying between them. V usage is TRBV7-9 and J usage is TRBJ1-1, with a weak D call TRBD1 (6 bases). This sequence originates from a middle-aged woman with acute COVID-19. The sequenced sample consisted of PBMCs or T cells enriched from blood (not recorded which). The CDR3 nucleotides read TGTGCCAGCAGCCTCGGACAGACTAAAGCTTTCTTT. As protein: CASSLGQTKAFF.